This T cell receptor beta chain was sequenced during a study of CD8 T cells in Susac syndrome. This clonotype was picked up one time. With random hexamers, reverse transcription was performed on roughly 0.5 to 1 ug of RNA. Using its own MiXCR run on the immunoSEQ multiplex PCR reads, TCRdb lists one record per CDR3 protein. The repertoire includes roughly 190,000 distinct CDR3 sequences, roughly 94% of them detected once, and roughly 0.15% sits in the top ten. Germline loops: CDR1 SEHNR, CDR2 FQNEAQ (reference sequence). The CDR3 is made up of 15 amino acids. J was trimmed by 2 bases and V by 4 bases; bases with no gene match: 6.

This clonotype was obtained from a human donor with Susac syndrome. Sample: CD8+ T cells from PBMCs. The chain employs TRBV7-9 and TRBJ1-2, with 8 nucleotides matching TRBD1. This CDR3 reads CASSSPRQGNYGYTF. CDR3 nucleotide sequence: TGTGCCAGCAGCTCTCCGAGACAGGGGAACTATGGCTACACCTTC. Full variable domain (outside the CDR3, taken from reference TRBV7-9 and TRBJ1-2): DTGVSQNPRHKITKRGQNVTFRCDPISEHNRLYWYRQTLGQGPEFLTYFQNEAQLEKSRLLSDRFSAERPKGSFSTLEIQRTEQGDSAMYLCASSSPRQGNYGYTFGSGTRLTVV.